The 5 T cell receptor beta chains reported below all come from one sample, sequenced in a study of T-cell reconstitution after alpha-beta-depleted transplantation in children (dated by TCRdb to about 2016). The treatment or condition label corresponds to: allogeneic hematopoietic cell transplantation with graft depleted of TCRalphabeta T cells and CD19 B cells. The method was PCR. The sequencer was an Illumina HiSeq 2500. TCR library preparation used molecular barcoding, with unique molecular identifiers applied to normalize quantification of the TCRbeta repertoire. TCRdb applied fastp at Q25 and MiXCR to the public reads, then kept only in-frame beta chains. Rows with a matching CDR3 protein are joined into one entry that keeps the most common DNA and genes. Across this sample there are roughly 500,000 distinct CDR3 sequences, with about 10% seen only once. The ten largest clones take up 2% to 2.5% of the sample.

Sequencing was performed on PBMCs, taken before TCRalphabeta/CD19-depleted stem cell transplant. These receptors were obtained from a child aged 2 to 10 with inherited bone marrow failure, due to receive a stem cell transplant.

This clonotype was counted many times. The chain employs TRBV3-1 and TRBJ2-7; the match to TRBD2 covers 11 bases. The CDR3 is made up of 21 amino acids. Germline CDR1 reads LGHDT; CDR2 reads YNNKEL (reference sequence). V trimming: 0 bases; J trimming: 3 bases; junction bases outside the gene matches: 19. The CDR3 here is CASSQDPYQTSGIYPRYEQYF. In nucleotides, the CDR3 is TGTGCCAGCAGCCAAGACCCTTATCAGACTAGCGGGATATATCCTCGCTACGAGCAGTACTTC.

This clonotype was recorded many times. This chain links TRBV29-1 with TRBJ2-3; no firm D call. The CDR3 is 13 amino acids. Germline V gene data show CDR1 as SQVTM and CDR2 as ANQGSEA. Between the trimmed V and J ends, which lost 3 bases and 3 bases, there was a span of 10 bases. CDR3 sequence (DNA): TGCAGCGTTGATAAAAGAGCGACAGATACGCAGTATTTT. This sequence encodes CSVDKRATDTQYF.

This clonotype appeared a few times. An end of the junction differs from the germline gene, which may be a read error. The genes are TRBV6-2 or TRBV6-3 and TRBJ1-2, with D perhaps TRBD1 (5 bases). Looked up from germline, CDR1 is MNHEY and CDR2 is SVGEGT. CDR3 length: 12 amino acids. CDR3 sequence reads: CASSYGLGGASF. CDR3 DNA: TGTGCCAGCAGTTACGGTCTTGGAGGGGCAAGCTTC.

This clonotype came up a few times. This chain connects TRBV6-4 to TRBJ2-7, with a tentative D call TRBD2 (6 bases). This CDR3 has 21 amino acids. V was cut by 4 bases and J by 4 bases, with 35 bases left in between. The germline V gene encodes CDR1 MRHNA and CDR2 SNTAGT. The CDR3, as DNA: TGTGCCAGCAGTGCCCGGGGACTCCACCCTGGCAGGGAACCTCCGTCTTACGAGCAGTACTTC. Protein sequence: CASSARGLHPGREPPSYEQYF.

The table lists this clonotype with many counts. This chain uses TRBV4-3 with TRBJ2-7, with 9 positions matching TRBD2. The germline V gene encodes CDR1 LGHNA and CDR2 YSLEER. Unmatched junction bases numbered 9, after V lost 2 bases and J lost 4 bases. This CDR3 contains 16 residues. CDR3 nucleotides: TGCGCCAGCAGCCAATTATTAGCGGGAGAACAATACGAGCAGTACTTC. As protein: CASSQLLAGEQYEQYF.